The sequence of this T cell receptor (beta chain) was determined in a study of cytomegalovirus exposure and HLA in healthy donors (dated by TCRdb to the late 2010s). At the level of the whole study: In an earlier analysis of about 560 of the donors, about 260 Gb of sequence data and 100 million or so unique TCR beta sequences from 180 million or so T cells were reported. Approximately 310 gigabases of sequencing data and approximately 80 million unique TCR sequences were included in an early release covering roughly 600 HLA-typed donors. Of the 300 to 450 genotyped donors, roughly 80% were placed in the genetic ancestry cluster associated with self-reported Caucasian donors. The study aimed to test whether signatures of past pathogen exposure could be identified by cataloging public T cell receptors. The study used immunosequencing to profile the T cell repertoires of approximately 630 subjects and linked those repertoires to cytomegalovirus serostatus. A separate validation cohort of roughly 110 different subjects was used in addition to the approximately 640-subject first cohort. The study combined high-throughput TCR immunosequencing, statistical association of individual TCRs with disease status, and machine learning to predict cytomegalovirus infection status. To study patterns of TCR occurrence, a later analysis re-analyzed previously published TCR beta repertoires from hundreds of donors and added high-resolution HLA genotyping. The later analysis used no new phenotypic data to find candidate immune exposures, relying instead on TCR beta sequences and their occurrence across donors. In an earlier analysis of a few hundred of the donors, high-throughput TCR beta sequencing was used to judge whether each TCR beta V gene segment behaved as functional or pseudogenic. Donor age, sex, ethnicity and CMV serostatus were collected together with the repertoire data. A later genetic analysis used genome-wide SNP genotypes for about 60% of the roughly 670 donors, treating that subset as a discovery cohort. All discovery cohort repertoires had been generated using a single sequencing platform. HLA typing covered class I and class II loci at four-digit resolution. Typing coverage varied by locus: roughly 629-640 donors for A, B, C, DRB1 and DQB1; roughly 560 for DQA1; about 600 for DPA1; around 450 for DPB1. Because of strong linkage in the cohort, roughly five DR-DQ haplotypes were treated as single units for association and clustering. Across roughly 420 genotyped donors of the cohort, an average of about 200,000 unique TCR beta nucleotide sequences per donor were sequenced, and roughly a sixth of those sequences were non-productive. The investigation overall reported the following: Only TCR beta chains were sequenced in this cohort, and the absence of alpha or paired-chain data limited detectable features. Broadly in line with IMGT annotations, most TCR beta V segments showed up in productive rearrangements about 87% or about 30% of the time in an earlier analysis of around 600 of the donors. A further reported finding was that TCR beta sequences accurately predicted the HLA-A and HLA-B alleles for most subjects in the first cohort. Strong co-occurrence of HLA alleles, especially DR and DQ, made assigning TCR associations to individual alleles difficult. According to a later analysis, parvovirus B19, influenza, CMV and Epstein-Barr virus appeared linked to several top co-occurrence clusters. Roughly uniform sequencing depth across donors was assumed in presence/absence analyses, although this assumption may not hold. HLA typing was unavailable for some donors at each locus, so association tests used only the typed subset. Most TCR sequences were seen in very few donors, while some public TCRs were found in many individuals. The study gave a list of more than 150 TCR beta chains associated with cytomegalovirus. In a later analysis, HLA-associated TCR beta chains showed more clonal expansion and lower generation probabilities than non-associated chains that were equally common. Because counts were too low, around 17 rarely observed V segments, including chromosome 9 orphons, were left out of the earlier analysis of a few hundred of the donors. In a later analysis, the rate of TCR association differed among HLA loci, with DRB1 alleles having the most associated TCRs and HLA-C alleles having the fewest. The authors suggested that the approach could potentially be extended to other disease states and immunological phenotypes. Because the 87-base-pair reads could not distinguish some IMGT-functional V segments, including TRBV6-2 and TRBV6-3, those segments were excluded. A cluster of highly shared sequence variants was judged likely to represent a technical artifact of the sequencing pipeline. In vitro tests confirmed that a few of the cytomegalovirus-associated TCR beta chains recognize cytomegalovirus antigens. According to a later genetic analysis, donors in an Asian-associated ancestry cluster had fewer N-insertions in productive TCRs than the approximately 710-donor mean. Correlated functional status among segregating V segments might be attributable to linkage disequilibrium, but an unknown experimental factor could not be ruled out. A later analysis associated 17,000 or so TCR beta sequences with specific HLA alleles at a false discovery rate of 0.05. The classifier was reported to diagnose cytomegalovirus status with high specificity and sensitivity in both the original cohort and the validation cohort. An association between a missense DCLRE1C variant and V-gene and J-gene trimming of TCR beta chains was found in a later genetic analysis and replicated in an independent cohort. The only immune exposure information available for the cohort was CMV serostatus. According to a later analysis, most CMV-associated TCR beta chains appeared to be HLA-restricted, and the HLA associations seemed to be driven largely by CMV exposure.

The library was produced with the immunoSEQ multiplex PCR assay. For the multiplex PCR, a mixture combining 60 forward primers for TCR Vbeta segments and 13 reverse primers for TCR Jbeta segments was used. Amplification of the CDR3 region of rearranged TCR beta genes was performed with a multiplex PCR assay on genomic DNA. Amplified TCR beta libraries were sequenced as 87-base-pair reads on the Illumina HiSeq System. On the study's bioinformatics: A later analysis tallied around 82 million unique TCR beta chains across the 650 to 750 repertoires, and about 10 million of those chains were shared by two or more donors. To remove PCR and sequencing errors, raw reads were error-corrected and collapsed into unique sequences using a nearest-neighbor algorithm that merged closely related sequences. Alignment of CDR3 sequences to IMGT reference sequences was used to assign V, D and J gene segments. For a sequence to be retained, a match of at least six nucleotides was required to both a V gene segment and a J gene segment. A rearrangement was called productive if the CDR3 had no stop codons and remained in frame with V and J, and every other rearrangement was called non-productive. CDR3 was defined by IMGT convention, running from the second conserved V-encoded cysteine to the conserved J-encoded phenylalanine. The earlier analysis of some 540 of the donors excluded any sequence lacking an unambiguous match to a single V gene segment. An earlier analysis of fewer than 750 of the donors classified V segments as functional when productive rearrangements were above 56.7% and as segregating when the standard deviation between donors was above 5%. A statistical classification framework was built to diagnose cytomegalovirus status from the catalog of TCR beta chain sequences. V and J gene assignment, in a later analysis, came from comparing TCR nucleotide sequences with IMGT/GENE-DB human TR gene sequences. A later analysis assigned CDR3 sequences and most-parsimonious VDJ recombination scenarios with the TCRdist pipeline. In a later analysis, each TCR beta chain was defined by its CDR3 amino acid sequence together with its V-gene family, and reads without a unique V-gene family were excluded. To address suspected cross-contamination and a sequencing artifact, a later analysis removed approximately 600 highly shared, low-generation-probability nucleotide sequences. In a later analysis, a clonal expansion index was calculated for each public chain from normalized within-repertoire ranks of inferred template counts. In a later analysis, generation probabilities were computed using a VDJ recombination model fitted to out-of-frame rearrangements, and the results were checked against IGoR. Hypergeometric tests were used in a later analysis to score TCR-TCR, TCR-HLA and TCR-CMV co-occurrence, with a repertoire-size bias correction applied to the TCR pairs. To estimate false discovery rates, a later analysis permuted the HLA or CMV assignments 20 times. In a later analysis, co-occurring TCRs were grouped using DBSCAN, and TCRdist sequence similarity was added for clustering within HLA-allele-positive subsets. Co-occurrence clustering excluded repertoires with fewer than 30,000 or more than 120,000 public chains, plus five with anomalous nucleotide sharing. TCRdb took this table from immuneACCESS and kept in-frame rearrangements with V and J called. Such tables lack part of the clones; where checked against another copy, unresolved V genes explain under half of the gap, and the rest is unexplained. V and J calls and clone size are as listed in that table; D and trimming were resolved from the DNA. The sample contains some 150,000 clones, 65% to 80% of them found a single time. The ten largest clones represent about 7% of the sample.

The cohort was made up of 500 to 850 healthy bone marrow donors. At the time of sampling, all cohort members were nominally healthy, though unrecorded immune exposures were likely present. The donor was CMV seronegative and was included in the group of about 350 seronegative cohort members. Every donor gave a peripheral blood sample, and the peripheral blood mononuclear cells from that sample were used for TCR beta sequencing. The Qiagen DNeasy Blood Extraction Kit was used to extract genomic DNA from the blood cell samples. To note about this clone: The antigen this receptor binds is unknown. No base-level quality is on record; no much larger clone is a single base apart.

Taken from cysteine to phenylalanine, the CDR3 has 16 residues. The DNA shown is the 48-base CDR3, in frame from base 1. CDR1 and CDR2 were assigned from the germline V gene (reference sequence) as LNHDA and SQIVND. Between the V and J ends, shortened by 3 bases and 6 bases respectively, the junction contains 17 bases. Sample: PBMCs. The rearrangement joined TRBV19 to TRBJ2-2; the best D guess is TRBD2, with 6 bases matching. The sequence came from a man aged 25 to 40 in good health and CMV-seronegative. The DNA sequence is TGTGCCAGTAGTATGGGTGGAGGGGTTGGCGCCGGGGAGCTGTTTTTT. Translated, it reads CASSMGGGVGAGELFF.